Here is one T cell receptor beta chain with its context. Its target is unknown. The record originates from a study of cytomegalovirus exposure and HLA in healthy donors. Germline loops: CDR1 MNHNS, CDR2 SASEGT. V lost 6 bases, J lost 2 bases, and 9 bases stayed unmatched. This CDR3 is built from 15 residues. 60 Vbeta and 13 Jbeta primers were used in PCR. In the authors' workflow: In a later analysis, some 80 million unique TCR beta chains included roughly 11 million shared by two or more donors. Assay used: immunoSEQ multiplex PCR; TCRdb lists only in-frame clones, some missing. V and J calls plus clone size are reproduced from that table; the DNA served to infer D and trimming. The sample contains some 89,000 clones, roughly 81% of which appear only once. Findings and limits, study-wide: Donor immune exposure was known only as CMV serostatus. In a later analysis, the majority of CMV-associated beta chains seemingly showed HLA restriction.

Sequencing used PBMCs. The rearrangement uses TRBV6-1 and TRBJ2-5, with 7 positions matching TRBD1. The TCR originated in a woman between 25 and 40 years old in good health and CMV-seronegative. The chain's CDR3 is CASSPSTGWQETQYF. Written as DNA, the CDR3 is TGTGCCAGCAGCCCATCGACAGGGTGGCAAGAGACCCAGTACTTC.